This TCR beta chain appears in the sequencing data of a study of cytomegalovirus exposure and HLA in healthy donors. The ends lost 3 bases at V and 8 bases at J; junction bases unmatched: 8. Germline V gene lookup returns CDR1 SGHAT and CDR2 FQNNGV. The CDR3 has 14 residues. It was with 60 Vbeta and 13 Jbeta primers that the PCR ran. TCRdb's table, derived via immunoSEQ multiplex PCR, lists solely in-frame clones and lacks some. This repertoire shows under 200,000 clones, around 72% found once; its top ten account for roughly 1.4%. The V and J genes are TRBV11-2 and TRBJ1-2; TRBD1 agrees at 8 bases. The source of this sequence is a man between 50 and 59 years old in good health and CMV-seronegative. The sequencing input was PBMCs. This CDR3 reads CASSFRGRSDGYTF. In DNA form, the CDR3 reads TGTGCCAGCAGCTTCAGGGGGCGAAGCGACGGCTACACCTTC.